This T cell receptor (beta chain) came from a study of post-analysis software for immune sequencing data. At the level of the study: Relapsing-remitting, secondary progressive and progressive-relapsing multiple sclerosis courses were included. Overall study findings and caveats: About five TRBV segments occurring more often in patients than controls included TRBV5-6, TRBV5-1 and TRBV20-1. Samples sharing a preparation batch grouped tightly together when assessed by F measure. Significantly lower normalized Chao1 diversity was found in patients with multiple sclerosis relative to controls.

Built from TCR beta cDNA, the libraries had unique molecular identifiers in them. Some 500,000 cDNA molecules were recovered from an input of about 0.9 to 11 million T cells. TCRdb used MiXCR to reprocess the PCR reads, holding one entry per CDR3 protein. The sample yields about 380,000 distinct CDR3 sequences, roughly 30% seen once. A note on this clonotype: The target antigen is unknown.

Looked up from germline, CDR1 is SNHLY and CDR2 is FYNNEI. The length of the CDR3 is 13 residues. V dropped 6 bases and J dropped 7; count of bases not matched to a gene: 5. The genes are TRBV2 and TRBJ1-5; 8 bases align to TRBD1. Sequences were obtained from blood. This receptor was obtained from a girl between 10 and 17 years old with multiple sclerosis. The CDR3 protein is CASRETGEQPQHF. DNA for the CDR3: TGTGCCAGCAGAGAGACAGGGGAACAGCCCCAGCATTTT.